This TCR beta chain comes out of a study of T-cell memory formation after mild COVID-19. TCRdb used MiXCR to reprocess the 5' RACE reads, holding one entry per CDR3 protein. The table shows over 400,000 distinct CDR3 sequences, with 20% to 30% occurring only once. The junction had 3 bases not matched to a gene; V was cut back by 0 bases and J by 7 bases. The CDR3 consists of 14 residues. The germline CDR1 and CDR2 sequences are SEHNR and FQNEAQ (reference sequence). This TCR derives from an adult woman who had mild COVID-19 (a few samples of this study predate the infection). Cell type and time point are not known. This sequence joins TRBV7-9 and TRBJ2-1, with 7 nucleotides matching TRBD1. Sequences were obtained from PBMCs or a T cell subset sorted from them (not recorded which). Written as DNA, the CDR3 is TGTGCCAGCAGCTTAGCACAGGGGAAGAATGAGCAGTTCTTC. This gives the protein CASSLAQGKNEQFF.